This TCR beta chain comes out of a study of CD8+ T cells in alopecia areata (dated 2018 in TCRdb). Broadly, across the study: Treated patients were enrolled in an open-label pilot trial of oral tofacitinib at 5 to 10 mg twice daily for moderate-to-severe alopecia areata. Biopsies were taken from tofacitinib-treated patients at baseline and again at 4 and 24 weeks into treatment, and several of those patients also had a later scalp biopsy. Scalp clonality was compared across normal scalp (n=4), patchy alopecia areata scalp (n=8), and alopecia totalis/universalis scalp (n=8). immunoSEQ multiplex PCR using 35 Vbeta forward primers and 13 Jbeta reverse primers was used to amplify TCRbeta CDR3 regions. Tofacitinib was given for 6 to 18 months, followed by 6 months of follow-up off drug to assess delayed response and recurrence. In both human patients and the C3H/HeJ mouse model, the study applied high-throughput TCRbeta sequencing to look at T cell clonal expansion in alopecia areata. Disease severity in treated patients was measured with the SALT score, which quantifies the percentage of affected scalp surface area. Scalp tissue and sorted CD4+ and CD8+ peripheral blood T cells from patchy and totalis/universalis alopecia areata patients and from healthy controls were covered by human TCRbeta sequencing. RNA was extracted with the PAXgene miRNA kit for fixed scalp, the miRNeasy kit for PBMCs, and the RNeasy kit for mouse skin.

The junction carries 11 bases between V and J, which are trimmed by 4 bases and 10 bases respectively. Spanning cysteine to phenylalanine, the CDR3 consists of 12 amino acids. The read is trimmed to its CDR3 DNA, 36 bases read in frame from base 1. Based on the germline V gene (reference sequence), the CDR1 and CDR2 sequences are GTSNPN and SVGIG. Read against the paper, the sample's time point label means: more than 3 weeks on oral tofacitinib. Sample treatment or condition, as interpreted from the label and publication: oral pan-JAK inhibitor, 5-10 mg twice daily. Lesional scalp punch biopsies and peripheral blood were collected from alopecia areata patients. PBMCs were isolated by density centrifugation and stained for CD3, CD4 and CD8, and CD4+ and CD8+ T cells were sorted on a FACSAria. On this clone: Its antigen remains unidentified. Base qualities were left out, and no much larger clone turns up one base away.

The library was obtained by the immunoSEQ multiplex PCR assay. To provide template for TCR sequencing, every sample had RNA extracted and reverse transcribed into cDNA. First-strand cDNA was synthesized using SuperScript III with a 2:1 mix of oligo-dT and random hexamers. A synthetic immune receptor repertoire was used to gauge amplification bias, and whatever bias remained was removed computationally. In the paper's pipeline: Raw reads were preprocessed for error removal, and CDR3 was defined according to IMGT conventions as running from the conserved cysteine to phenylalanine. Clonality was computed as 1 minus the Shannon entropy, with the entropy normalized by log2 of the number of productive unique TCRs. Scalp TCRbeta sequences were cross-referenced with sorted blood CD4 and CD8 repertoires so that the CD4 or CD8 identity of scalp clones could be inferred. What TCRdb holds here is the immuneACCESS table cut down to in-frame rearrangements. Part of the clones is not present; checked against another copy, under half of the missing clones reflect an unresolved V gene, and the others are unexplained. For V, J and clone size, that table is used; D and trimming come from the DNA. Within this sample are about 220,000 clones, with less than 75% of them counted one time only. The ten largest account for around 1.5% of the sample.

Results the study describes overall, beyond this receptor: Scalp TCR repertoire analysis is complicated because resident alphabeta T cells in normal human skin are also sequenced, whereas mouse skin is dominated by gammadelta T cells. Compared with normal scalp, lesional scalp had higher clonality and more expanded CD8+ clones, particularly in alopecia totalis/universalis, a pattern that suggests antigenic drive. Scalp clonality and the number of expanded CD8+ clones among the top 100 scalp clones were significantly decreased by tofacitinib. Many expanded lesional clones were found to persist in scalp and blood during tofacitinib treatment, and relapse after treatment cessation may be partly explained by this persistence. Because the treated cohort was small and had just a single nonresponder, larger studies are needed to establish links between baseline CD8+ expansion and response. Compared with mice, TCR sequences shared between patients were less clear, possibly partly because of HLA diversity across the patient population.

The source is a human donor with alopecia areata. The sequence joins TRBV30 to TRBJ1-6; the D gene cannot be named for sure. The sequencing used CD4+ T cells sorted from blood, collected at week 4, from a patient treated with tofacitinib. CDR3 region: CAWNRLSSPLHF. DNA sequence: TGTGCCTGGAACCGTCTATCGTCACCCCTCCACTTT.